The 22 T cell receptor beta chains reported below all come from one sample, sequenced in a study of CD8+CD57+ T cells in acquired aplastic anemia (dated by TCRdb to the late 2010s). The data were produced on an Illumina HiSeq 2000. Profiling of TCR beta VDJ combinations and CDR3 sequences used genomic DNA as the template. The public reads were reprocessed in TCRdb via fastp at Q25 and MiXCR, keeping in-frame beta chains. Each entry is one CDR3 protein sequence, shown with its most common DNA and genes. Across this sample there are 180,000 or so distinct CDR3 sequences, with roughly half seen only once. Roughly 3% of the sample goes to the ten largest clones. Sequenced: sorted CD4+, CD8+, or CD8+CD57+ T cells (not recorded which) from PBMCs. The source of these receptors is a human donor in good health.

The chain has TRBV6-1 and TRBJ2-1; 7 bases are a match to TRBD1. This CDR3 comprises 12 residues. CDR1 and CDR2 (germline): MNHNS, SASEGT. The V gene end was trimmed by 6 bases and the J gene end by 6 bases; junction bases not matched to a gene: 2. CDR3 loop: CASRTGSNEQFF. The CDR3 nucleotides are TGTGCCAGCAGGACAGGGAGCAATGAGCAGTTCTTC.

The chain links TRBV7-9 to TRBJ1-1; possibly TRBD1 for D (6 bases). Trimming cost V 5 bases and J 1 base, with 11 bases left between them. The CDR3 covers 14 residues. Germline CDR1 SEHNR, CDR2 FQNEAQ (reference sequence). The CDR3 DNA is TGTGCCAGCAGCGTTGAGGGGGGGAACACTGAAGCTTTCTTT. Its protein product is CASSVEGGNTEAFF.

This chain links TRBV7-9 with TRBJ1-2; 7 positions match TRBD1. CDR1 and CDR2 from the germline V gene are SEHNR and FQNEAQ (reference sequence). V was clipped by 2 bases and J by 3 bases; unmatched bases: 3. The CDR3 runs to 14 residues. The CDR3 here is CASSLPGGDYGYTF. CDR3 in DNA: TGTGCCAGCAGCTTACCAGGGGGTGACTATGGCTACACCTTC.

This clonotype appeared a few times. The CDR3 coding sequence is TGTGCCAGTAGTCCAGGACAGGGGAACTATGGCTACACCTTC. Translation: CASSPGQGNYGYTF. J is TRBJ1-2 and V is TRBV19; 9 nucleotides align to TRBD1. Germline CDR1 reads LNHDA; CDR2 reads SQIVND (reference sequence). This CDR3 is 14 amino acids long. The ends lost 5 bases at V and 2 bases at J; junction bases unmatched: 3.

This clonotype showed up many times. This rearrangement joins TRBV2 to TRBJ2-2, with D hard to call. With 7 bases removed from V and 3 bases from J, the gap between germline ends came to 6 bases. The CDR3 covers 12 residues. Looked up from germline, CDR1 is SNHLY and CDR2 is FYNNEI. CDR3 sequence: CASNRYTGELFF. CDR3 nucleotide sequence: TGTGCCAGCAACAGATACACCGGGGAGCTGTTTTTT.

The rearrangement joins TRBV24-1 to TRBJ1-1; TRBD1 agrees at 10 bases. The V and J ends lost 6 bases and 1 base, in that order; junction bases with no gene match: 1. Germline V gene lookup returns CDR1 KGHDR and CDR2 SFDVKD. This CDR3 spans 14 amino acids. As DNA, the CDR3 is TGTGCCACCAGTAGGACAGGGGGGAACACTGAAGCTTTCTTT. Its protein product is CATSRTGGNTEAFF.

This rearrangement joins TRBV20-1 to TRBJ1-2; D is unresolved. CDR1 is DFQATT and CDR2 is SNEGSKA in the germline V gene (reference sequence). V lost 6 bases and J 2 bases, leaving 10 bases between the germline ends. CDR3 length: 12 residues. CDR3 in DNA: TGCAGTGCCCCACACCCAAACTATGGCTACACCTTC. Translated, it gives CSAPHPNYGYTF.

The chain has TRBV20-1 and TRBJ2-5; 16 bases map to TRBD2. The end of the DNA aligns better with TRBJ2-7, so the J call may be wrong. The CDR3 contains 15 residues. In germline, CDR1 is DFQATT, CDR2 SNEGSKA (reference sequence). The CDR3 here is CSATGTSGRGDEQYF. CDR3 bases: TGCAGTGCTACCGGGACTAGCGGGAGGGGCGACGAGCAGTACTTC.

This CDR3 reads CAWNRDRGYPGELFF. In DNA form, the CDR3 reads TGTGCCTGGAACCGGGACAGGGGGTACCCCGGGGAGCTGTTTTTT. The J gene is TRBJ2-2, the V gene TRBV30, with 11 positions matching TRBD1. Germline CDR1 GTSNPN, CDR2 SVGIG (reference sequence). After removal of 4 bases from V and 6 bases from J, the junction contained 7 bases not matched to a gene. The CDR3 is made up of 15 amino acids. The full variable domain, its missing parts supplied by reference TRBV30 and TRBJ2-2, is SQTIHQWPATLVQPVGSPLSLECTVEGTSNPNLYWYRQAAGRGLQLLFYSVGIGQISSEVPQNLSASRPQDRQFILSSKKLLLSDSGFYLCAWNRDRGYPGELFFGEGSRLTVL.

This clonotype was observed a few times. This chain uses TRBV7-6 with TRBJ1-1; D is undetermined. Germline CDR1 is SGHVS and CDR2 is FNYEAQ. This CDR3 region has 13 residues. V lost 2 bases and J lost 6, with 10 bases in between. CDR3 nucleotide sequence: TGTGCCAGCAGCTTATTGGCCGGGGCTGAAGCTTTCTTT. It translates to CASSLLAGAEAFF.

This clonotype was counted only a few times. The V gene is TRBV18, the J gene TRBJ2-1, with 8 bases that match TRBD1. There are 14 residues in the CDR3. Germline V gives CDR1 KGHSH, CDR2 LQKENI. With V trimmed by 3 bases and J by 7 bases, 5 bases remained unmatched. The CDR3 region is CASSPRTGRNEQFF. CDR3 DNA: TGTGCCAGCTCACCTAGGACAGGGCGAAATGAGCAGTTCTTC.

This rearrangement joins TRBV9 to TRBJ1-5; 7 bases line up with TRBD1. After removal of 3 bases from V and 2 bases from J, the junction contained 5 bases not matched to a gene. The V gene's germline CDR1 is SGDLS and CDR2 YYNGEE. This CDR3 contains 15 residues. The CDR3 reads CASSATGKGNQPQHF. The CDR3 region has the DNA TGTGCCAGCAGCGCGACAGGGAAGGGCAATCAGCCCCAGCATTTT.

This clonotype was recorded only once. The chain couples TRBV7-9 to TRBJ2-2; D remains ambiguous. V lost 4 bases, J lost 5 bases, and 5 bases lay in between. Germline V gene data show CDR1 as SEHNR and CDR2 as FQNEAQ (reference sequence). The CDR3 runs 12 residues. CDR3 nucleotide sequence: TGTGCCAGCAGCTCACAGACCGGGGAGCTGTTTTTT. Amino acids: CASSSQTGELFF.

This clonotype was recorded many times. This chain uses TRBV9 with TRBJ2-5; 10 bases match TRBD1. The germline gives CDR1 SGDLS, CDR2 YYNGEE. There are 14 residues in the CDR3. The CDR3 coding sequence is TGTGCTAGCTGTCCCGGGACAGGGGCAGAGACCCAGTACTTC. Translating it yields CASCPGTGAETQYF.

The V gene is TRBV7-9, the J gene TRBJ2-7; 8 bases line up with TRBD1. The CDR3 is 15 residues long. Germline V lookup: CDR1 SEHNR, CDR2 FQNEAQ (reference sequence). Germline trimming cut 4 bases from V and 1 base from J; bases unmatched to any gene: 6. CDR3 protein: CASSSNRDRSYEQYF. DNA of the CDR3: TGTGCCAGCAGCTCAAACCGGGACAGGTCCTACGAGCAGTACTTC.

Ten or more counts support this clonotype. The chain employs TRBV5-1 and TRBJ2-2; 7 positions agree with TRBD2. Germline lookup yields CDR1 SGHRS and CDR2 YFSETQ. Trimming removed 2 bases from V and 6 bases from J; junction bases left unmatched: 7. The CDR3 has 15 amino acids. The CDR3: CASSLIAGEAGELFF. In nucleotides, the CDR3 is TGCGCCAGCAGCTTAATCGCGGGAGAAGCCGGGGAGCTGTTTTTT.

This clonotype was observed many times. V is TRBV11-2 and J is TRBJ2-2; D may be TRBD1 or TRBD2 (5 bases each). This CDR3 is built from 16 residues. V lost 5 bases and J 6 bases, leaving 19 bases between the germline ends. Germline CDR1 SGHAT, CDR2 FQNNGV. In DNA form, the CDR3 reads TGTGCCAGCAGCCGGAGTGGCGGGTGGGACGCCGGGGAGCTGTTTTTT. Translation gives CASSRSGGWDAGELFF.

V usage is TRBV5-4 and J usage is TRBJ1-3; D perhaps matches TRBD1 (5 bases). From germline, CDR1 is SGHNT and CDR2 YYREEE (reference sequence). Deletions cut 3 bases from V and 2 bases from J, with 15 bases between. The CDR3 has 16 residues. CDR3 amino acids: CASSWSTDSPGNTIYF. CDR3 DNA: TGTGCCAGCAGCTGGTCAACCGACAGTCCTGGAAACACCATATATTTT.

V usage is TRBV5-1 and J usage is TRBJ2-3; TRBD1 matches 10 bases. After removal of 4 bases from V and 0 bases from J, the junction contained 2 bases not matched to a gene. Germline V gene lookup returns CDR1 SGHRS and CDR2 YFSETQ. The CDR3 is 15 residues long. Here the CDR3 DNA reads TGCGCCAGCAGCACGGGACAGGGGAGCACAGATACGCAGTATTTT. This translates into CASSTGQGSTDTQYF. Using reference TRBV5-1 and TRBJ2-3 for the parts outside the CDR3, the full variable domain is KAGVTQTPRYLIKTRGQQVTLSCSPISGHRSVSWYQQTPGQGLQFLFEYFSETQRNKGNFPGRFSGRQFSNSRSEMNVSTLELGDSALYLCASSTGQGSTDTQYFGPGTRLTVL.

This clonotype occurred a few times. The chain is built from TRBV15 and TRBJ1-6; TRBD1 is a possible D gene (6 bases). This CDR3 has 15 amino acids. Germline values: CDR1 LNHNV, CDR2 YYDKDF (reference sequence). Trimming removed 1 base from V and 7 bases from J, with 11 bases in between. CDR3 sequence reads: CATSRGGTTNSPLHF. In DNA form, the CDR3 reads TGTGCCACCAGCAGAGGAGGGACAACGAATTCACCCCTCCACTTT. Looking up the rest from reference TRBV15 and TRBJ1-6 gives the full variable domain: DAMVIQNPRYQVTQFGKPVTLSCSQTLNHNVMYWYQQKSSQAPKLLFHYYDKDFNNEADTPDNFQSRRPNTSFCFLDIRSPGLGDTAMYLCATSRGGTTNSPLHFGNGTRLTVT.

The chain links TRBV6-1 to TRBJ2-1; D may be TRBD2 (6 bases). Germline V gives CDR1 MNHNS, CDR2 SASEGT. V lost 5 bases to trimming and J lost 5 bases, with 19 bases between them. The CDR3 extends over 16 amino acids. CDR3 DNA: TGTGCCAGCAGTCCCTCTTGGGGCGCGGGACACAATGAGCAGTTCTTC. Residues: CASSPSWGAGHNEQFF.

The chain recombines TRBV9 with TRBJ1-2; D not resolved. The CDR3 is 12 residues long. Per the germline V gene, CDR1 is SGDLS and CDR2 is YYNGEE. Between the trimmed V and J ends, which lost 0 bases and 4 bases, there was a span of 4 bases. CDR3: CASSVVSYGYTF. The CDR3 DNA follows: TGTGCCAGCAGCGTAGTAAGCTATGGCTACACCTTC.